This T cell receptor (beta chain) was profiled in a study of blood T cells in healthy people across ages. V gave up 5 bases and J gave up 2 bases; unmatched junction bases: 7. Germline V gives CDR1 SEHNR, CDR2 FQNEAQ (reference sequence). The CDR3 loop spans 16 amino acids. Many counts were recorded for this clonotype. Sample-barcoded 5' priming and a J-beta primer mix drove a second PCR of about 7 to 12 cycles. From the 5' RACE reads, TCRdb called clonotypes with MiXCR, one entry per CDR3 protein. The data hold 500,000 to 550,000 distinct CDR3 sequences, with 24% observed a single time. This same sample was also taken into another study, of T cells of mothers and their children.

The gene calls are TRBV7-9 and TRBJ2-5; 11 bases fit TRBD2. The TCR originated in a boy aged 10-17 years in good health. The material sequenced was blood. The CDR3 reads CASSPRLAGGQETQYF. The DNA of the CDR3 is TGTGCCAGCAGCCCTCGGCTAGCGGGGGGACAAGAGACCCAGTACTTC.